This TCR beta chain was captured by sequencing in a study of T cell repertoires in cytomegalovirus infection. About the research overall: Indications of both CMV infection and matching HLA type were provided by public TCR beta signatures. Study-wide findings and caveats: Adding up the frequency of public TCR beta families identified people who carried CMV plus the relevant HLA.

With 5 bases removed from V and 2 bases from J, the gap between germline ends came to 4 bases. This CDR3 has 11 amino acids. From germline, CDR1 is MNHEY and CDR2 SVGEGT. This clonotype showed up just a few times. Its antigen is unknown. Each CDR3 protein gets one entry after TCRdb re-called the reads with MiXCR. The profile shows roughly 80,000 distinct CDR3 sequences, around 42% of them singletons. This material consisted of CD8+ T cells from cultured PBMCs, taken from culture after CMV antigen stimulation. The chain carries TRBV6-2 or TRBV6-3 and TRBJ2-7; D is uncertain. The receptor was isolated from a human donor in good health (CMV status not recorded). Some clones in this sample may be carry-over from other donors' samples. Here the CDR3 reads CASSITYEQYF. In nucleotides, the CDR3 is TGTGCCAGCAGTATTACCTACGAGCAGTACTTC.